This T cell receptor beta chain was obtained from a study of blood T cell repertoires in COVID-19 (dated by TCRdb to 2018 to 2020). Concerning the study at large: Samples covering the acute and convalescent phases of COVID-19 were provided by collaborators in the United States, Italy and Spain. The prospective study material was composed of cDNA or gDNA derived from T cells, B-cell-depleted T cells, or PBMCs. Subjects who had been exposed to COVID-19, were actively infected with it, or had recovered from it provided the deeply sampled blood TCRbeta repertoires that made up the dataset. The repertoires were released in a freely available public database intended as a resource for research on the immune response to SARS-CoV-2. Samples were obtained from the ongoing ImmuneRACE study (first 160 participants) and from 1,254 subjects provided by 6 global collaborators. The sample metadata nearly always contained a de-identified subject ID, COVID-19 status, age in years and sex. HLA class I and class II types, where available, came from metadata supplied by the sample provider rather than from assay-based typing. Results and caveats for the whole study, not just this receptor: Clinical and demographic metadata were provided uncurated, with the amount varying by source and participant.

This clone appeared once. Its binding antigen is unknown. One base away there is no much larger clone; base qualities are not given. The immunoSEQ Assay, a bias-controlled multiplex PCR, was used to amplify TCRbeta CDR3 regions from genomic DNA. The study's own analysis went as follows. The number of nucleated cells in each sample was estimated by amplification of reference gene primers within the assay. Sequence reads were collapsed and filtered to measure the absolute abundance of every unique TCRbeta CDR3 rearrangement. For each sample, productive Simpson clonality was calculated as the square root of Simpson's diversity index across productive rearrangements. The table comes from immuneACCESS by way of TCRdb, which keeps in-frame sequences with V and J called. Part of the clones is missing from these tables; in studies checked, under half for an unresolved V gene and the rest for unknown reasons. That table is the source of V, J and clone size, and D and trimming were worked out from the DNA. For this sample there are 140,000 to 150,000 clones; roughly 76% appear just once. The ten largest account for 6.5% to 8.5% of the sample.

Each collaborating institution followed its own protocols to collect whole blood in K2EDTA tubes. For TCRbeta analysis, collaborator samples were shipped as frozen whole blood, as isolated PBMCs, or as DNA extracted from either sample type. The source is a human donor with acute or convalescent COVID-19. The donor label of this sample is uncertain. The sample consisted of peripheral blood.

The CDR3 is CASTSRTGTPNYGYTF. The nucleotide sequence reads TGTGCCAGCACGAGTCGAACTGGGACTCCCAACTATGGCTACACCTTC. The chain couples TRBV27 to TRBJ1-2, and possibly TRBD1, on 5 matching bases. A distance of 20 bases separates the germline ends of V and J, which lose 7 bases and 2 bases respectively. The CDR3, cysteine through phenylalanine, is 16 amino acids long. Only the CDR3 DNA is retained, 48 bases long and in frame from the first base. According to the germline V gene (reference sequence), CDR1 reads MNHEY and CDR2 reads SMNVEV.